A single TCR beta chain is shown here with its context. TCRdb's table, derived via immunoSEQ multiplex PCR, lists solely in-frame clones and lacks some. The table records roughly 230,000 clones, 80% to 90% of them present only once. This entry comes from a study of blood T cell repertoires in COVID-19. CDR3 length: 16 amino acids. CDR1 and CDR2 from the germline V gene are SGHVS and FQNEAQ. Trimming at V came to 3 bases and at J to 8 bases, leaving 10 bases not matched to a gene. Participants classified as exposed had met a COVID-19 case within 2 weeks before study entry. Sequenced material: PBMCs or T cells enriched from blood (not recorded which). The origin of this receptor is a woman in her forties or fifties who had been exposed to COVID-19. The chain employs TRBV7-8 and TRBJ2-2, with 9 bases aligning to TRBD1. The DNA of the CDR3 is TGTGCCAGCAGCTTGGACAGGGGAACGGATGGGGGGGAGCTGTTTTTT. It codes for CASSLDRGTDGGELFF. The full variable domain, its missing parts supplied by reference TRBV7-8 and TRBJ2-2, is GAGVSQSPRYKVAKRGQDVALRCDPISGHVSLFWYQQALGQGPEFLTYFQNEAQLDKSGLPSDRFFAERPEGSVSTLKIQRTQQEDSAVYLCASSLDRGTDGGELFFGEGSRLTVL.